The T cell receptor (beta chain) under discussion was sequenced for a study of blood T cells in healthy people across ages. Germline lookup yields CDR1 SGHTA and CDR2 FQGNSA. The CDR3 is made up of 15 amino acids. PCR was performed a second time for 7 to 11 cycles using a sample-barcoded 5' primer and a J-beta primer mix. Using its own MiXCR run on the 5' RACE reads, TCRdb lists one record per CDR3 protein. The data show 750,000 to 1,000,000 distinct CDR3 sequences, with 25% to 35% seen just once and roughly a tenth held by the top ten. A note on this clonotype: At one of its ends the junction is not consistent with the germline gene, which may arise from a read error.

This same sample was also taken into another study, of T cells of mothers and their children. That work contributes: The authors identified no persistent microchimeric T cell clones.

The source of this sequence is a woman aged 40 to 50 in good health. This chain joins TRBV7-2 and TRBJ2-3, with D possibly TRBD2 on 6 matching bases. Specimen: blood. CDR3 in amino acids: CAGSFPGSHRDTQYF. DNA of the CDR3: TGTGCCGGCAGCTTCCCCGGGAGTCATAGGGATACGCAGTATTTT.